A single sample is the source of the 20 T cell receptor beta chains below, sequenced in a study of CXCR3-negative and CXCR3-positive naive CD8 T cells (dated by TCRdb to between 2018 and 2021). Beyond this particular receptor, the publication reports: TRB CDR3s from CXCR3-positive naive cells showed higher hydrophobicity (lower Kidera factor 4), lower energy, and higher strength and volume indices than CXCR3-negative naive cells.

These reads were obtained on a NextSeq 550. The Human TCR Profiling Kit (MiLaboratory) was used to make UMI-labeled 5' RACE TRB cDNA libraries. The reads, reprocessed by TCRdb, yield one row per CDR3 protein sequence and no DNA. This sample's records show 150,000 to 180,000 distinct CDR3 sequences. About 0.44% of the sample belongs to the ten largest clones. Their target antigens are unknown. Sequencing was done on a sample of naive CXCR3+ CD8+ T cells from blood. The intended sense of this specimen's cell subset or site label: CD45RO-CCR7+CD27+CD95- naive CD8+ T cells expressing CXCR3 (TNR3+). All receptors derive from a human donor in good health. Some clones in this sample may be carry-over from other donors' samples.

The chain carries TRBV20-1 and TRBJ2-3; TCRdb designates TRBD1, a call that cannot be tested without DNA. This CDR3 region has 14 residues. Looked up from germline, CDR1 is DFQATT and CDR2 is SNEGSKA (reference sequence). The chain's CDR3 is CSARDRDVTDTQYF.

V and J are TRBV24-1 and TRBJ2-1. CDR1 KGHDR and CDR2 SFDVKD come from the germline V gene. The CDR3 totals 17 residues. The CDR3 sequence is CATSDLVGGSSYNEQFF.

The CDR3 reads CATSRAADEQFF. V and J are TRBV15 and TRBJ2-1. Germline V lookup: CDR1 LNHNV, CDR2 YYDKDF (reference sequence). This CDR3 spans 12 amino acids.

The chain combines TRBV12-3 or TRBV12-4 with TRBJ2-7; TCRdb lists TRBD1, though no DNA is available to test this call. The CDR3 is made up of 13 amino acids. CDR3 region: CASRAGTDYEQYF.

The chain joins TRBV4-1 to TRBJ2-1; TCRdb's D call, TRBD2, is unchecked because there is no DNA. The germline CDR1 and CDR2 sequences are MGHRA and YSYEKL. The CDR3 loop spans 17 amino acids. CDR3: CASSRIAGGSSYNEQFF.

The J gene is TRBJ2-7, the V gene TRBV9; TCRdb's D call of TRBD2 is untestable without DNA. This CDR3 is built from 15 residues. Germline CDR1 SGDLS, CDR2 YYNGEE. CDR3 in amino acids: CASPRKRICSYEQYF.

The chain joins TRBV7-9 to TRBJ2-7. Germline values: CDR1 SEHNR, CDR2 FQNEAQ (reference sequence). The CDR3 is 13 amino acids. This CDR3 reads CASSSQETYEQYF.

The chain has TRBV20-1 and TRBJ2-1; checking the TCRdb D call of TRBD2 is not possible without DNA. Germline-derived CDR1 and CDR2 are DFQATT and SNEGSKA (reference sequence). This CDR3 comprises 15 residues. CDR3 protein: CSAPTVVAGGNEQFF.

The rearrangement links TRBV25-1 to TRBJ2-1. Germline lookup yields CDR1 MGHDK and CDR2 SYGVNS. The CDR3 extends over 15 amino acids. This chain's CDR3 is CASSESGSLVNEQFF.

This CDR3 reads CASSSETGGRNYGYTF. This chain uses TRBV7-9 with TRBJ1-2; the TRBD1 assignment by TCRdb is unverifiable without DNA. The CDR3 loop spans 16 amino acids. Germline CDR1 and CDR2: SEHNR and FQNEAQ (reference sequence).

Here the CDR3 reads CSVEAQNYGYTF. The chain has TRBV29-1 and TRBJ1-2. Germline assignment: CDR1 SQVTM and CDR2 ANQGSEA. This CDR3 is 12 amino acids long.

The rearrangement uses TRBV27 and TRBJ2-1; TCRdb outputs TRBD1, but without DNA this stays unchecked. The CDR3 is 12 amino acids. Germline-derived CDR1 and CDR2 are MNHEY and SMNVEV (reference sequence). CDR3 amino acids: CASSYQGKEQFF.

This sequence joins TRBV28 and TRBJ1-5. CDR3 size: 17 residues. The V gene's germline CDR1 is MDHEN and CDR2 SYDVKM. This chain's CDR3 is CASRNFQNPGIVQPQHF.

The CDR3 here is CASSYGQGLIQYF. The V call is TRBV6-5, the J call TRBJ2-4; TCRdb indicates TRBD1, and absent DNA this call remains unverified. This CDR3 region has 13 residues. Germline CDR1 and CDR2: MNHEY and SVGAGI.

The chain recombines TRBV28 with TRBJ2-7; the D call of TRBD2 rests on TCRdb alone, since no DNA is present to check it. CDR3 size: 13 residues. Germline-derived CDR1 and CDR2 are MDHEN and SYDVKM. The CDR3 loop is CASSGGEGYEQYF. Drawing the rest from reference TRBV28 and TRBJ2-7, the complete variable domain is DVKVTQSSRYLVKRTGEKVFLECVQDMDHENMFWYRQDPGLGLRLIYFSYDVKMKEKGDIPEGYSVSREKKERFSLILESASTNQTSMYLCASSGGEGYEQYFGPGTRLTVT.

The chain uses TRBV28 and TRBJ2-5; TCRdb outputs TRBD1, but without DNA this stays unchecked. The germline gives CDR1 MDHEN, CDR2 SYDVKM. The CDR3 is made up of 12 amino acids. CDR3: CASSSPDRSKNF.

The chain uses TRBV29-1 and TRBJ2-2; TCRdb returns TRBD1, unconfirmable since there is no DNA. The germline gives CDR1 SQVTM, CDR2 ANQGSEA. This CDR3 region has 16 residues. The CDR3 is CSVLGDREVVTGELFF.

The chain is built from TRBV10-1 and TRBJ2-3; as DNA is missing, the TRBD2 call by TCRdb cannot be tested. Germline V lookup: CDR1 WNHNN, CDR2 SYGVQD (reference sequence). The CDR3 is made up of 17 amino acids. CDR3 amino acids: CASTSTLSEGSTDTQYF.

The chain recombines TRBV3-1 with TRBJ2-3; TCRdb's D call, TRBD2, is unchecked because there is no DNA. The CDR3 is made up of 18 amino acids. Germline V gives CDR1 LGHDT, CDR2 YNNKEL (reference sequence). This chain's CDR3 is CASSQVLLAGETTDTQYF.

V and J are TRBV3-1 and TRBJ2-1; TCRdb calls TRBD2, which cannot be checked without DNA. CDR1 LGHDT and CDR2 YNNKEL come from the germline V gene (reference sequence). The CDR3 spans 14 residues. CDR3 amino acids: CASTSTLAYNEQFF.